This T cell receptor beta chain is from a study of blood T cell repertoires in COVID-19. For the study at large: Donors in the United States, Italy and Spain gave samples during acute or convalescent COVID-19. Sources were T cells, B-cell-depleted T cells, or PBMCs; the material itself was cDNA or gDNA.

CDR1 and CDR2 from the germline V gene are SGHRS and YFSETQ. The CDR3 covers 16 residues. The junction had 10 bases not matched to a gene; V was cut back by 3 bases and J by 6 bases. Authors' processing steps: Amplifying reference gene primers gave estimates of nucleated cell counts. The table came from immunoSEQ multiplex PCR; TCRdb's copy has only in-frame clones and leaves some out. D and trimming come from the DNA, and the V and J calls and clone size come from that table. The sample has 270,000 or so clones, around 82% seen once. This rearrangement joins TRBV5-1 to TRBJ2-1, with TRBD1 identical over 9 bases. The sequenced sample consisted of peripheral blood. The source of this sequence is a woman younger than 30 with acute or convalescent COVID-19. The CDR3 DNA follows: TGCGCCAGCAGCTGGGAGGGACAGGGATATAGCAATGAGCAGTTCTTC. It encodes CASSWEGQGYSNEQFF.